The entry below gives a single TCR beta chain sequence along with its context. Unmatched junction bases numbered 10, after V lost 6 bases and J lost 0 bases. This CDR3 has 15 residues. Germline assignment: CDR1 DFQATT and CDR2 SNEGSKA (reference sequence). This sample stems from a study of blood T cell repertoires in COVID-19. Repertoires were generated with immunoSEQ multiplex PCR, while TCRdb's copy carries only in-frame clones and drops some. Among 70,000 or so clones listed, about 85% were seen once. Sample: peripheral blood. The source of this sequence is an elderly man with acute or convalescent COVID-19. This chain connects TRBV20-1 to TRBJ2-7; 8 bases fit TRBD2. The DNA of the CDR3 is TGCAGTGCCAGTCGGCTAGCGGGCCTCTCCTACGAGCAGTACTTC. This encodes CSASRLAGLSYEQYF.